This TCR beta chain appears in the sequencing data of a study of OX40 agonist ivuxolimab in advanced cancers. In terms of the full investigation: Ivuxolimab was an agonistic, fully human IgG2 monoclonal antibody directed against OX40 (CD134), a costimulatory receptor. Intravenous ivuxolimab was administered to patients every 2 weeks at six dose levels: 0.01, 0.1, 0.3, 1.5, 3 and 10 mg/kg. Of the approximately 54 patients in dose escalation, about 20 had hepatocellular carcinoma, about 15 had melanoma, 9 had renal cell carcinoma and 9 had head and neck cancer. The dose-escalation cohort was about 83% male with a mean age of roughly 60 years, ranging from roughly 23 to 85. Prior anti-PD-1, anti-PD-L1 or anti-CTLA-4 therapy was permitted, and 35% to 40% of dose-escalation patients had received checkpoint inhibitors. Partial responses occurred in three dose-escalation patients: two with cutaneous melanoma and one with hepatocellular carcinoma. The point of sequencing TCRbeta in the periphery was to test whether ivuxolimab changed TCR sequence diversity and drove clonal T-cell expansion. The paper reports the monotherapy dose-escalation portion (N = 52 patients) of the phase I ivuxolimab trial. The paper's findings and limits, for the study overall: Which antigens the clonally expanded peripheral T cells were specific for was not determined. After ivuxolimab, CD8+ T cells had more expanded clones than CD4+ T cells on average. In partial responders in the 0.1-3.0 mg/kg groups, normalized peripheral clonal expansion was found to be among the lowest, especially among CD8+ T cells. Low levels of normalized T-cell clonal expansion were also seen in some patients who did not respond. At doses of 0.1 to 3.0 mg/kg, clonal expansion of both CD4+ and CD8+ blood T cells was observed from baseline to week 6.

The trial excluded patients who had a history of autoimmune disease or were on systemic immunosuppression. Peripheral blood for TCR sequencing was collected from all dose cohorts at baseline, on cycle 4 day 1, and on cycle 7 day 1. The samples were drawn from a first-in-human, open-label, multicenter phase I dose-escalation trial of ivuxolimab. The trial enrolled adults with locally advanced or metastatic head and neck squamous cell, hepatocellular, melanoma or renal cell carcinoma. Before TCR sequencing, CD4+ and CD8+ T cells were separately sorted from peripheral blood. In regard to this clone: Its antigen specificity is not known. The input lacks base qualities; no much larger clone sits a single base away.

To sequence the TCRbeta CDR3 region, genomic DNA was isolated from the sorted cells. The immunoSEQ Assay was used for sequencing of TCRbeta CDR3 regions. This is the immuneACCESS table as TCRdb keeps it, with only in-frame sequences that have V and J called. A part of the clones is gone; compared with another copy, unresolved V genes explain less than half, and the rest is unexplained. In all, the sample holds 70,000 or so clones, and 85% to 90% of those were seen once. Clones ranked in the top ten supply 5.5% to 8% of the sample. The CDR3 starts with the cysteine, ends with the phenylalanine, and has 14 residues. Of all the DNA, just the CDR3 is kept, 42 bases in frame from base 1. V is cut by 5 bases and J by 2 bases, and the space between the germline ends is 10 bases. Reading the germline V gene (reference sequence) gives CDR1 MNHEY and CDR2 SMNVEV.

The chain was built from TRBV27 and TRBJ1-5; too little of a D gene remains to name it. Material: CD4+ or CD8+ T cells sorted from blood, obtained in a trial of the OX40 agonist ivuxolimab. The source of this sequence is an adult with an advanced solid tumor such as melanoma, head and neck, liver or kidney cancer. The CDR3: CASSTLPGNQPQHF. The nucleotides read TGTGCCAGCAGTACCCTCCCGGGCAATCAGCCCCAGCATTTT.